The T cell receptor beta chain under discussion was sequenced for a study of T cell responses to AZD1222 COVID-19 vaccine (dated by TCRdb to about 2021). General notes on the study: Because spike-specific TCR depth and breadth did not differ between the two schedules, AZD1222 recipients who got a second dose at roughly 4 weeks were pooled with those who got a second dose at roughly 12 weeks. Trial participants were enrolled by age into 18-55, 56-69 and 70-plus year subgroups, with approximately 160, 26 and 62 TCR-sequenced participants respectively. TCR sequencing was performed for 230 to 250 trial participants, of whom roughly 200 were given two doses of AZD1222 and some 25 were given two doses of MenACWY control vaccine. Results the study describes overall, beyond this receptor: The vaccine-associated CD4 TCRs covered the entire spike protein, and the dominant responses fell in regions 160-218 and 743-854. Nearly half of unique spike-specific TCRs reportedly recognized epitopes outside regions mutated in the B.1.351 and B.1.1.7 variants. Because no day 14 peak-response samples were available, repertoires were characterized only after the peak T cell response. The 56-69-year group was small, and its depth increase did not reach significance, likely because of low power. After two AZD1222 doses, both the breadth and the depth of spike-specific TCRs were significantly higher than at day 0 and than in MenACWY recipients. Participants were mostly white British and included more females than males, and it was suggested by the authors that clonal diversity may have been underestimated. Conclusions about previously exposed vaccinees are limited, since just a handful of AZD1222 recipients were seropositive for SARS-CoV-2 at baseline.

This specimen's time point label, interpreted: baseline before first vaccination. Samples from vaccinated people were obtained from the UK trials COV001 and COV002, which included a single-blind randomized controlled phase 2/3 trial of AZD1222 (ChAdOx1 nCoV-19) in healthy adults. For TCRbeta chain sequencing, PBMC samples from trial participants were taken at day 0 and at day 28 after the second dose. As regards this clone: Its binding antigen is unknown. One base away there is no much larger clone; base qualities are not given.

The CDR3 regions of human TCRbeta chains were subjected to immunosequencing. In the original analysis: Repertoire TCRs were matched against a reference library of SARS-CoV-2-specific TCRs generated with the MIRA antigen-specificity platform. Breadth was defined as the fraction of unique TCRs that were SARS-CoV-2-associated, and depth was defined as the fraction of total T cells that were SARS-CoV-2-associated. Using the MIRA data, every spike-specific TCR was mapped to the spike region that the TCR reacted to and assigned to either a CD4 or a CD8 class. Log10-transformed breadth and depth values were compared by one-way ANOVA with Sidak's multiple comparisons tests. The clones in this table, taken by TCRdb from immuneACCESS, are in-frame only. Not every clone is retained; where verified, under half of the shortfall comes from an unresolved V gene, and the cause of the rest is unknown. The V and J calls and clone size are taken from that table; D and trimming were inferred from the DNA. Counted in this sample were about 120,000 clones; approximately 85% of them appeared once. The ten biggest clones cover about 1.5% of the sample.

Reading from cysteine to phenylalanine, the CDR3 counts 17 amino acids. Only the CDR3 region is kept as DNA, spanning 51 bases read in frame from base 1. Germline trimming amounts to 1 base on V and 2 bases on J, with 8 as the count of junction bases outside the gene matches. Looking up the germline V gene yields CDR1 KGHSH and CDR2 LQKENI. This TCR derives from an adult in good health. The chain was built from TRBV18 and TRBJ2-7, with TRBD2 identical over 10 junction bases. The sample consisted of peripheral blood, taken on day 0 of AZD1222 vaccination. The CDR3 loop reads CASSPLPSGSRTYEQYF. The DNA sequence is as follows: TGTGCCAGCTCACCACTGCCTAGCGGGAGCAGGACCTACGAGCAGTACTTC.